Listed below are T cell receptor beta chains from one sample, sequenced in a study of blood T cell repertoires in COVID-19. Measured with immunoSEQ multiplex PCR; TCRdb has only the in-frame clones, and not every one. Of roughly 180,000 clones detected, more than 70% appear once; the ten largest clones hold roughly a tenth. Material: peripheral blood. The receptors stem from a woman aged 80 or over with active or convalescent COVID-19. Each CDR3 is given with its conserved first and last residue. A D gene is named only where the DNA matches it firmly. Clone size is stated in some rows and not others, as once, few, many or a class when expanded.

j_call d_call clone_size v_call cdr3_aa cdr3_nt
TRBJ2-3 TRBD2 - TRBV5-3 CARSSTWTRYGTDTQYF TGTGCCAGAAGCTCGACTTGGACTAGATATGGCACAGATACGCAGTATTTT
TRBJ2-3 - - TRBV10-3 CAISEPSTDTQYF TGTGCCATCAGTGAGCCAAGCACAGATACGCAGTATTTT
TRBJ1-1 - - TRBV6-5 CASSQTALNTEAFF TGTGCCAGCAGCCAGACAGCTCTAAACACTGAAGCTTTCTTT
TRBJ1-5 - - TRBV5-1 CASSLLGANQPQHF TGCGCCAGCAGCTTGCTGGGAGCCAATCAGCCCCAGCATTTT
TRBJ1-2 - few TRBV28 CASRPTGYYGYTF TGTGCCAGCAGGCCTACAGGATACTATGGCTACACCTTC
TRBJ2-1 TRBD2 - TRBV11-3 CASSSSGRGEQFF TGTGCCAGCAGTTCTAGCGGGAGAGGGGAGCAGTTCTTC
TRBJ2-7 - - TRBV3-1/TRBV3-2 CASSQAPAQVSAYEQYF TGTGCCAGCAGCCAAGCCCCGGCCCAGGTCTCGGCCTACGAGCAGTACTTC
TRBJ1-6 TRBD1 - TRBV10-1 CASSELGQGWNSPLHF TGCGCCAGCAGTGAGTTGGGACAGGGGTGGAATTCACCCCTCCACTTT
TRBJ1-2 TRBD1 - TRBV5-1 CASSLGRQGVYGYTF TGCGCCAGCAGCTTGGGTCGACAGGGTGTCTATGGCTACACCTTC
TRBJ2-7 TRBD2 - TRBV28 CASSFRGLAGAYEQYF TGTGCCAGCAGTTTTCGGGGACTAGCGGGAGCCTACGAGCAGTACTTC
TRBJ2-7 - - TRBV19 CASSIGRNYEQYF TGTGCCAGTAGTATAGGCAGGAACTACGAGCAGTACTTC
TRBJ1-2 - - TRBV2 CASSPSRVNYGYTF TGTGCCAGCAGTCCCTCCCGGGTAAACTATGGCTACACCTTC
TRBJ2-3 TRBD2 - TRBV10-2 CASSVGRGGSADTQYF TGCGCCAGCAGTGTAGGAAGGGGCGGGAGTGCAGATACGCAGTATTTT
TRBJ2-5 - - TRBV18 CASSQYQETQYF TGTGCCAGCTCTCAGTACCAAGAGACCCAGTACTTC
TRBJ2-3 - - TRBV5-1 CASSLSGTRERDTQYF TGCGCCAGCAGCTTATCCGGGACTCGGGAGCGGGATACGCAGTATTTT